Presented here are 21 T cell receptor beta chains from one specimen sequenced in a study of cytomegalovirus exposure and HLA in healthy donors. 60 Vbeta and 13 Jbeta primers were used in PCR. Repertoires were generated with immunoSEQ multiplex PCR, while TCRdb's copy carries only in-frame clones and drops some. This sample has 150,000 to 200,000 clones; approximately 88% occur once, and the top ten carry approximately 0.26%. Sequencing input: PBMCs. All receptors come from a boy aged 10-17 years in good health and CMV-seronegative.

The rearrangement links TRBV30 to TRBJ1-4, with TRBD1 matching 9 bases. This CDR3 contains 13 residues. After removal of 6 bases from V and 4 bases from J, the junction contained 3 bases not matched to a gene. The germline V gene encodes CDR1 GTSNPN and CDR2 SVGIG (reference sequence). The CDR3 loop reads CACGTGINEKLFF. CDR3 coding DNA: TGTGCCTGTGGGACAGGGATTAATGAAAAACTGTTTTTT.

The chain links TRBV7-2 to TRBJ1-3, with D possibly matching TRBD1 (5 bases). The CDR3 is 15 amino acids. Trimming cost V 5 bases and J 2 bases, with 13 bases left between them. Germline-derived CDR1 and CDR2 are SGHTA and FQGNSA. DNA of the CDR3: TGTGCCAGCAGCAATCGGGGGTCCCCTGGAAACACCATATATTTT. This codes for CASSNRGSPGNTIYF.

A few counts support this clone. The V and J genes are TRBV5-4 and TRBJ1-2; D ambiguous. CDR1 SGHNT and CDR2 YYREEE come from the germline V gene (reference sequence). The CDR3 consists of 13 residues. The V end lost 5 bases, the J end lost 8 bases, and 16 bases lay between the germline ends. Written as DNA, the CDR3 is TGTGCCAGCAGAGGCTCTGAGACGCGGGGCTACACCTTC. Its protein product is CASRGSETRGYTF.

The chain recombines TRBV6-5 with TRBJ1-6, with 11 bases fitting TRBD1. This CDR3 is 14 amino acids long. Trimming took 5 bases from V and 13 from J; bases not matched to a gene: 7. Germline V gives CDR1 MNHEY, CDR2 SVGAGI. CDR3 protein: CASSTGTGGDPLHF. The CDR3 region has the DNA TGTGCCAGCAGTACCGGGACAGGGGGTGATCCCCTCCACTTT.

J is TRBJ2-7 and V is TRBV9, with 11 positions matching TRBD2. V gave up 2 bases and J gave up 2 bases; unmatched junction bases: 3. The CDR3 length is 15 residues. The germline gives CDR1 SGDLS, CDR2 YYNGEE. The CDR3 here is CASSVTSGTTYEQYF. The CDR3 region has the DNA TGTGCCAGCAGCGTGACTAGCGGGACAACCTACGAGCAGTACTTC.

The chain links TRBV7-2 to TRBJ2-1, with a tentative D call TRBD1 (6 bases). The CDR3 is 13 amino acids. The V gene lost 5 bases and the J gene lost 6 bases, with 11 bases spanning the gap. Looked up from germline, CDR1 is SGHTA and CDR2 is FQGNSA. The CDR3 DNA sequence: TGTGCCAGCAGCAACAGGGTAGGCAATGAGCAGTTCTTC. It codes for CASSNRVGNEQFF.

This rearrangement joins TRBV11-2 to TRBJ1-1; TRBD1 is a possible D gene (5 bases). Trimming cost V 1 base and J 3 bases, with 12 bases left between them. CDR3 length: 15 amino acids. The V gene's germline CDR1 is SGHAT and CDR2 FQNNGV. The CDR3 bases are TGTGCCAGCAGCTTAGCTGGGGCAGTGGACACTGAAGCTTTCTTT. Translation gives CASSLAGAVDTEAFF.

The chain employs TRBV4-3 and TRBJ1-2; no clear D gene. Germline lookup yields CDR1 LGHNA and CDR2 YSLEER. The V end was cut by 2 bases, the J end by 0 bases, with 13 bases between. CDR3 length: 16 amino acids. The DNA for the CDR3 is TGCGCCAGCAGCCAAAGATATAAGGAGACTAACTATGGCTACACCTTC. Residues: CASSQRYKETNYGYTF.

V and J are TRBV29-1 and TRBJ1-5; D is uncertain. CDR1 and CDR2 (germline): SQVTM, ANQGSEA. This CDR3 contains 13 residues. Between the trimmed V and J ends, which lost 0 bases and 0 bases, there was a span of 3 bases. Here the CDR3 DNA reads TGCAGCGTTGAAGACGGTAGCAATCAGCCCCAGCATTTT. Its translation is CSVEDGSNQPQHF. Combining the CDR3 with reference TRBV29-1 and TRBJ1-5 gives the whole variable domain SAVISQKPSRDICQRGTSLTIQCQVDSQVTMMFWYRQQPGQSLTLIATANQGSEATYESGFVIDKFPISRPNLTFSTLTVSNMSPEDSSIYLCSVEDGSNQPQHFGDGTRLSIL.

The V call is TRBV6-1, the J call TRBJ2-4; 11 bases line up with TRBD2. V was pared by 1 base and J by 4 bases, with 0 bases of the junction left unmatched. The CDR3 is made up of 15 amino acids. Germline V gene data show CDR1 as MNHNS and CDR2 as SASEGT. The CDR3 is CASSEVAGGKNIQYF. As DNA, the CDR3 is TGTGCCAGCAGTGAAGTAGCGGGAGGGAAAAACATTCAGTACTTC.

The J gene is TRBJ2-5, the V gene TRBV7-9; the match to TRBD1 covers 9 bases. The tail of the sequence fits TRBJ2-7 better, so the J call may be wrong. The CDR3 sequence is 15 residues long. CDR1 and CDR2 from the germline V gene are SEHNR and FQNEAQ (reference sequence). CDR3 bases: TGTGCCAGCAGCTTAGGAGGGACAGGGACCGACGAGCAGTACTTC. This codes for CASSLGGTGTDEQYF.

The chain employs TRBV7-6 and TRBJ2-5; TRBD2 agrees at 8 bases. This CDR3 region has 13 residues. The J segment lost 2 bases and the V segment lost 9 bases, leaving 5 bases of the junction unmatched. Per germline, CDR1 SGHVS and CDR2 FNYEAQ. The DNA of the CDR3 is TGTGCCAGTAGGACTAGCCCACAAGAGACCCAGTACTTC. It encodes CASRTSPQETQYF.

In its sample, this clone was seen once. This sequence joins TRBV5-3 and TRBJ2-5; TRBD2 might be the D (5 bases). TRBV5-3 is given ORF status, its function remaining uncertain. The V gene lost 6 bases and the J gene lost 5 bases, with 26 bases spanning the gap. The CDR3 loop spans 17 amino acids. CDR3 DNA sequence: TGTGCCAGAACCGAATGGAGGCGCGGCCTGAAAGGGGAGACCCAGTACTTC. It specifies CARTEWRRGLKGETQYF.

The chain joins TRBV19 to TRBJ1-5; D is perhaps TRBD1 (5 bases). Germline V gives CDR1 LNHDA, CDR2 SQIVND (reference sequence). This CDR3 comprises 16 residues. V was trimmed by 4 bases and J by 5 bases, leaving 18 bases between them. The CDR3 bases are TGTGCCAGTAGTAGCCCCCGCCGGGGGGATGATCAGCCCCAGCATTTT. The encoded protein is CASSSPRRGDDQPQHF.

J is TRBJ2-5 and V is TRBV5-1; 7 bases match TRBD1. The J call may be wrong; the DNA end is better matched by TRBJ2-7. Germline V lookup: CDR1 SGHRS, CDR2 YFSETQ. The CDR3 totals 17 residues. In DNA form, the CDR3 reads TGCGCCAGCAGCTCGCAGTGGGACAGTCGTTTATTCTACGAGCAGTACTTC. Its protein product is CASSSQWDSRLFYEQYF.

The chain carries TRBV30 and TRBJ2-3; 8 bases align to TRBD2. Germline assignment: CDR1 GTSNPN and CDR2 SVGIG (reference sequence). The CDR3 spans 12 residues. The CDR3 DNA sequence: TGTGCGGCTAGCGGGTATGCAGATACGCAGTATTTT. This gives the protein CAASGYADTQYF.

This rearrangement joins TRBV6-1 to TRBJ1-5; D uncertain. The CDR3 length is 13 residues. From germline, CDR1 is MNHNS and CDR2 SASEGT. V was shortened by 8 bases and J by 1 base, with 9 bases between the two germline ends. CDR3 loop: CASCMRSNQPQHF. DNA of the CDR3: TGTGCCAGCTGTATGAGGAGCAATCAGCCCCAGCATTTT.

This sequence joins TRBV7-3 and TRBJ2-7; 11 bases are shared with TRBD1. There are 14 residues in the CDR3. V shed 2 bases, J shed 7 bases, and the junction held 4 bases outside the gene matches. Germline loops: CDR1 SGHTA, CDR2 FQGTGA. Here the CDR3 DNA reads TGTGCCAGCAGCTTATGGGGGGACAGGGGGGAGCAGTACTTC. Its protein product is CASSLWGDRGEQYF. The full variable domain, its missing parts supplied by reference TRBV7-3 and TRBJ2-7, is GAGVSQTPSNKVTEKGKYVELRCDPISGHTALYWYRQSLGQGPEFLIYFQGTGAADDSGLPNDRFFAVRPEGSVSTLKIQRTERGDSAVYLCASSLWGDRGEQYFGPGTRLTVT.

The chain is built from TRBV5-5 and TRBJ2-1; the D is unclear. CDR1 and CDR2 from the germline V gene are SGHKS and YYEKEE (reference sequence). The CDR3 contains 13 residues. V lost 1 base and J lost 12, with 14 bases in between. The CDR3: CASSLFGSQRQFF. Written as DNA, the CDR3 is TGTGCCAGCAGCTTGTTCGGGTCCCAGCGGCAGTTCTTC.

This clone was recorded once. The chain combines TRBV18 with TRBJ1-5, with D uncertain. The V end lost 1 base, the J end lost 2 bases, and 9 bases lay between the germline ends. The germline CDR1 and CDR2 sequences are KGHSH and LQKENI. The CDR3 consists of 15 residues. CDR3 sequence reads: CASSPLASGNQPQHF. Written as DNA, the CDR3 is TGTGCCAGCTCACCACTGGCCAGCGGCAATCAGCCCCAGCATTTT.

This clone was recorded only once. The CDR3 carries no conserved terminal phenylalanine or tryptophan, so it likely arises from a read error. J is TRBJ1-1 and V is TRBV4-1, with D uncertain. The CDR3 loop spans 12 amino acids. Germline assignment: CDR1 MGHRA and CDR2 YSYEKL. Between the trimmed V and J ends, which lost 1 base and 5 bases, there was a span of 5 bases. The CDR3 bases are TGCGCCAGCAGCCAAGCTAGGACTGAAGCTTTCCTT. It encodes CASSQARTEAFL.